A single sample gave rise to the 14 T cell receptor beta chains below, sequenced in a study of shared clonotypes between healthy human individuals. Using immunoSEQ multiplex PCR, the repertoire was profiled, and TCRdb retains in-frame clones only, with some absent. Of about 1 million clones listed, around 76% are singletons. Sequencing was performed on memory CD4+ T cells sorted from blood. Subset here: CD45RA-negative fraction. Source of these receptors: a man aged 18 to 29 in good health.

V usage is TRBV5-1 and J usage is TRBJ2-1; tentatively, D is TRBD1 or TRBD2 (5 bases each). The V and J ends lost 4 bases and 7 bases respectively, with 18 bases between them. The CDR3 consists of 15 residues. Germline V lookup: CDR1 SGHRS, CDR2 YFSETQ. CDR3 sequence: CASSSTGTLRNEQFF. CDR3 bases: TGCGCCAGCAGCAGCACCGGGACGTTAAGGAATGAGCAGTTCTTC.

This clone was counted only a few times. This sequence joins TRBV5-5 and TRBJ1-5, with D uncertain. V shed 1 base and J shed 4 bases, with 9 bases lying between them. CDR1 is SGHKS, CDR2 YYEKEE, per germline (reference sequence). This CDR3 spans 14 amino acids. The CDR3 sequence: CASSLFLGNQPQHF. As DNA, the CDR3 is TGTGCCAGCAGCTTGTTTCTGGGGAATCAGCCCCAGCATTTT.

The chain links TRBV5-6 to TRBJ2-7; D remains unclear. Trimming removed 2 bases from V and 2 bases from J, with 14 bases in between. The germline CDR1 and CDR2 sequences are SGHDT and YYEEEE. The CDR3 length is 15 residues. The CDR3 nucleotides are TGTGCCAGCAGCTTTAGGAGCTTAAACACCTACGAGCAGTACTTC. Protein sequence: CASSFRSLNTYEQYF.

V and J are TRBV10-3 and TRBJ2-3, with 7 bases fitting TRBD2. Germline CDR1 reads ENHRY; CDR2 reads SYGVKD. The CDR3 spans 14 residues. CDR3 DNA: TGTGCGTCGGAACGGGGAGGGAGTACAGATACGCAGTATTTT. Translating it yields CASERGGSTDTQYF.

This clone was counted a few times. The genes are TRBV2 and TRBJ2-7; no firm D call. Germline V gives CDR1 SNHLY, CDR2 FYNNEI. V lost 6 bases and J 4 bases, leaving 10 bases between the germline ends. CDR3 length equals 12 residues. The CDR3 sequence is CASRRIEYEQYF. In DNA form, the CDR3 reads TGTGCCAGCAGACGGATCGAGTACGAGCAGTACTTC.

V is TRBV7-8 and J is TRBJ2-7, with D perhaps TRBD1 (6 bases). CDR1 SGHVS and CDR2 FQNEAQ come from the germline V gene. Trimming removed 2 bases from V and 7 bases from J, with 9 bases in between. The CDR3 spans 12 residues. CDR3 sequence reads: CASSLQGWEQYF. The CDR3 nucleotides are TGTGCCAGCAGCTTACAGGGGTGGGAGCAGTACTTC.

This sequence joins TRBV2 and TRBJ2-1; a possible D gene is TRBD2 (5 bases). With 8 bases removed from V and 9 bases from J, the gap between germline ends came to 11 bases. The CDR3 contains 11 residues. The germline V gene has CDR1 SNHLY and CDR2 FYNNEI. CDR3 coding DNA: TGTGCCAGCGCCGTGGCGGGTGAGCAGTTCTTC. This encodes CASAVAGEQFF. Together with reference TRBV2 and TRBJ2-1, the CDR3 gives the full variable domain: EPEVTQTPSHQVTQMGQEVILRCVPISNHLYFYWYRQILGQKVEFLVSFYNNEISEKSEIFDDQFSVERPDGSNFTLKIRSTKLEDSAMYFCASAVAGEQFFGPGTRLTVL.

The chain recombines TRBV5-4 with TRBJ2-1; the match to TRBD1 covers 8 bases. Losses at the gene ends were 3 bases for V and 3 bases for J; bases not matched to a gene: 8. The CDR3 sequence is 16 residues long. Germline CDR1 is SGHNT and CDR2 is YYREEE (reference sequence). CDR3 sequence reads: CASSSVGTGRYNEQFF. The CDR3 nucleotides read TGTGCCAGCAGCTCAGTGGGGACAGGACGCTACAATGAGCAGTTCTTC. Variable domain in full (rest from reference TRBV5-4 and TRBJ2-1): ETGVTQSPTHLIKTRGQQVTLRCSSQSGHNTVSWYQQALGQGPQFIFQYYREEENGRGNFPPRFSGLQFPNYSSELNVNALELDDSALYLCASSSVGTGRYNEQFFGPGTRLTVL.

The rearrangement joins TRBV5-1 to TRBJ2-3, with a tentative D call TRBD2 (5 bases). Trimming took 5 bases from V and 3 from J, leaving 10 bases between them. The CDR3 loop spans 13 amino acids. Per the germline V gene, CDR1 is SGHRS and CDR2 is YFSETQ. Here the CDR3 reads CASREEGTDTQYF. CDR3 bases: TGCGCCAGCAGGGAGGAAGGGACAGATACGCAGTATTTT.

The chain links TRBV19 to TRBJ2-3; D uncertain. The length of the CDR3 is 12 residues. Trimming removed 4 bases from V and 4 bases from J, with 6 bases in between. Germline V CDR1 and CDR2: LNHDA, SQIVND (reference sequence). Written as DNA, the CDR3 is TGTGCCAGTAGTACAAGGGCAGATACGCAGTATTTT. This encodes CASSTRADTQYF.

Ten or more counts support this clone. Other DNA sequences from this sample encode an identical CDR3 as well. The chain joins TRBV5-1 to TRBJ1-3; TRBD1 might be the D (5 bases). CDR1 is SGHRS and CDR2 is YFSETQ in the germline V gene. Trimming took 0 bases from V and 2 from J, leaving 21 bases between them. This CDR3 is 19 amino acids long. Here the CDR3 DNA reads TGCGCCAGCAGCTTGGAGCCCGCCGGGACTAGCGGTACTGGAAACACCATATATTTT. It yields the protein CASSLEPAGTSGTGNTIYF.

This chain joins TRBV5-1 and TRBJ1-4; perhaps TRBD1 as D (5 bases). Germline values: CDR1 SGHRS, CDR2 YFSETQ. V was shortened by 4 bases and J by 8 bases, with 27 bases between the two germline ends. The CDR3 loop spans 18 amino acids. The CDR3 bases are TGCGCCAGCAGCCCGGGGCCAACTACTAGGGGAACGGGGGAAAAACTGTTTTTT. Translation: CASSPGPTTRGTGEKLFF.

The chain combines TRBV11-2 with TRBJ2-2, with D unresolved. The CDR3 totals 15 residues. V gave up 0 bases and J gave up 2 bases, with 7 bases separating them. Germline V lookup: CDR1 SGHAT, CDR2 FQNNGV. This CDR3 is CASSLDLHNTGELFF. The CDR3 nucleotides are TGTGCCAGCAGCTTAGATTTGCACAACACCGGGGAGCTGTTTTTT. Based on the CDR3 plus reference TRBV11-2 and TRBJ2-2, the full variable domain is EAGVAQSPRYKIIEKRQSVAFWCNPISGHATLYWYQQILGQGPKLLIQFQNNGVVDDSQLPKDRFSAERLKGVDSTLKIQPAKLEDSAVYLCASSLDLHNTGELFFGEGSRLTVL.

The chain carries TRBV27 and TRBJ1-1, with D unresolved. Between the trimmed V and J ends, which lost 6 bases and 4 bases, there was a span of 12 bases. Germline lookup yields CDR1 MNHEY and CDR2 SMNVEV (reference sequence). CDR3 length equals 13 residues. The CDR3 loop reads CASSPRVATEAFF. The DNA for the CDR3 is TGTGCCAGCAGCCCTCGAGTAGCCACTGAAGCTTTCTTT.